The rows below give T cell receptor beta chains drawn from one sample of a study of response to subunit inactivated influenza vaccine. Using its own MiXCR run on the RT-PCR reads, TCRdb lists one record per CDR3 protein. Seen here are 650,000 to 800,000 distinct CDR3 sequences, around 13% observed once, and the top ten hold less than 7%. The sequences come from PBMCs from blood, collected 14 to 15 days before vaccination. These receptors were collected from a man aged 45-65 years who received an inactivated influenza vaccine. CDR3s include the opening cysteine and the closing phenylalanine or tryptophan. D genes are given only for firm matches. Clone size is given for some rows only: seen once, a few or many times, or a class if the clone is expanded.

>few|TRBJ2-7|-|TRBV28
TGTGCCAGCACTCTAAAGGGCCGATACGAGCAGTACTTC
CASTLKGRYEQYF
>-|TRBJ2-2|-|TRBV9
TGTGCCAGCAGCGCCAGGGGGGAGCTGTTTTTT
CASSARGELFF
>many|TRBJ2-7|-|TRBV5-1
TGCGCCAGCAGCTTGCAATCGGACTCCTACGAGCAGTACTTC
CASSLQSDSYEQYF
>-|TRBJ2-3|-|TRBV5-8
TGTGCCAGCAGTGGCGGTAGAATAGATACGCAGTATTTT
CASSGGRIDTQYF
>-|TRBJ2-2|TRBD1|TRBV29-1
TGCAGCACCTCCGGGACAGGGAACACCGGGGAGCTGTTTTTT
CSTSGTGNTGELFF
>few|TRBJ2-3|-|TRBV11-2
TGTGCCAGCAGCTTAGGGTTCGCGTTAGGAGATACGCAGTATTTT
CASSLGFALGDTQYF
>-|TRBJ2-1|TRBD1|TRBV29-1
TGCAGCGTCTTGGGACAGGGGGAATACAATGAGCAGTTCTTC
CSVLGQGEYNEQFF
>-|TRBJ2-5|-|TRBV5-1
TGCGCCAGCAGCTTGGAGGCGGGCAGTGAGACCCAGTACTTC
CASSLEAGSETQYF
>few|TRBJ1-2|-|TRBV28
TGTGCCAGCAGTTTAGGGCCCTCTAACTATGGCTACACCTTC
CASSLGPSNYGYTF
>-|TRBJ1-4|-|TRBV27
TGTGCCAGCAGTTTCGGGACCCGCGAAAAACTGTTTTTT
CASSFGTREKLFF
>few|TRBJ2-3|-|TRBV12-3/TRBV12-4
TGTGCCAGCAGTTTTCACAGCAACACAGATACGCAGTATTTT
CASSFHSNTDTQYF
>-|TRBJ2-7|-|TRBV4-3
TGCGCCAGCAGCCGAGGGGCTTACGGCGACGAGCAGTACTTC
CASSRGAYGDEQYF
>few|TRBJ2-1|-|TRBV12-3/TRBV12-4
TGTGCCAGCAGTTTAGCCGGGAGTGGGTACAATGAGCAGTTCTTC
CASSLAGSGYNEQFF
>few|TRBJ1-5|TRBD1|TRBV11-2
TGTGCCAGCAGCCCTGGGACAGGGAGGGATCAGCCCCAGCATTTT
CASSPGTGRDQPQHF
>few|TRBJ1-4|-|TRBV20-1
TGCAGTGCTTGGGGCCGGACCGCAAATGAAAAACTGTTTTTT
CSAWGRTANEKLFF
>few|TRBJ1-4|-|TRBV7-9
TGTGCCAGCAGCTTAGCGGGGTCTGGCGAAAAACTGTTTTTT
CASSLAGSGEKLFF
>few|TRBJ2-1|TRBD2|TRBV29-1
TGCAGCGTTGAGCCCAGGACTAGACGAGAGCAGTTCTTC
CSVEPRTRREQFF
>few|TRBJ2-6|-|TRBV5-1
TGCGCCAGCAGCTTGCAGACTGAGGTCAACGTCCTGACTTTC
CASSLQTEVNVLTF
>once|TRBJ2-1|TRBD2|TRBV11-2
TGTGCCAGCAGCAGGGAAATAGCGGGAGTTACCTCCTACAATGAGCAGTTCTTC
CASSREIAGVTSYNEQFF
>-|TRBJ2-3|-|TRBV19
TGTGCCAGTAATTTCCCGGGCGGGGATACGCAGTATTTT
CASNFPGGDTQYF
>few|TRBJ2-1|TRBD1|TRBV4-1
TGCGCCAGCAGCCATCAGACAGGGGGCCGGGGAGAGCAGTTCTTC
CASSHQTGGRGEQFF
>-|TRBJ2-7|-|TRBV7-2
TGTGCCAGCAGGTTCTGGGGGTCAGGCTACGAGCAGTACTTC
CASRFWGSGYEQYF
>few|TRBJ2-7|-|TRBV11-2
TGTGCCAGCAGCTTCTACCGGGGACCCAAAGGGGCCTTCGAGCAGTACTTC
CASSFYRGPKGAFEQYF
>-|TRBJ1-2|-|TRBV4-3
TGCGCCAGCAGCCGCTCCGGGGGAATGGATGGCTACACCTTC
CASSRSGGMDGYTF
>many|TRBJ1-5|-|TRBV12-3/TRBV12-4
TGTGCCAGCAGCCCAGGGGCTCGAGATCAGCCCCAGCATTTT
CASSPGARDQPQHF
>-|TRBJ2-7|TRBD1|TRBV3-1
TGTGCCAGCAGCCAAGATTTAAGAATGGGACAGGCTACAGGGCAGTACTTC
CASSQDLRMGQATGQYF